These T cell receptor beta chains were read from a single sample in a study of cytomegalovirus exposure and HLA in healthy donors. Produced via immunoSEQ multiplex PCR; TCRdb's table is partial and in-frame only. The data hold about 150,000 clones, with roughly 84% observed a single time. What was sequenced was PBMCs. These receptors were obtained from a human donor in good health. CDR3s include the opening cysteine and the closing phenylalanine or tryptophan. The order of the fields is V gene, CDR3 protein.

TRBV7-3,CASSPGQGLGYTF
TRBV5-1,CASSRQGADYGYTF
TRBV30,CAWSDPRGFLAKNIQYF
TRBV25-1,CASSDRGRSDTQYF
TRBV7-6,CASSSTGSREQYF
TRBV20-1,CSVNQGNWLFF
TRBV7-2,CASSLTYSDTQYF
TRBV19,CASSETGHRGYTF
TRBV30,CAWSVRLAGLYNEQFF
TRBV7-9,CASSIRPGQGNSPLHF
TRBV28,CASSFQQTGSGANVLTF
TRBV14,CASSQKQMQTDTQYF
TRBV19,CASSQGTYNQPQHF
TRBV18,CASSLMTGFYGYTF
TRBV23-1,CASSQNGTGQYEQYF
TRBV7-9,CASSPGTGQYF
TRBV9,CASRDSGGGYTF
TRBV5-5,CASSPIRGSGANVLTF
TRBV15,CATSSNRLPGFYEQYF
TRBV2,CASSADISYEQYF
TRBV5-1,CASSSGGETQYF
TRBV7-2,CASSFSGGTNYEQYF
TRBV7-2,CASSRSSRGQETQYF
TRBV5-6,CASSLLGESGGGQPQHF
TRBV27,CASSPIRGTEAFF
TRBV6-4,CASRDRGSTEAFF
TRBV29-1,CSVRTGKGVGYGYTF
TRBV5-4,CASSRAAGTLREQYF